This TCR beta chain was sequenced in a study of cytomegalovirus exposure and HLA in healthy donors. Study conclusions and caveats: Cytomegalovirus-associated TCR beta chains were listed, numbering 150 to 200.

Notes on this clone: Its matching antigen is unknown.

Researchers ran the PCR with 60 Vbeta and 13 Jbeta primers. Using immunoSEQ multiplex PCR, the repertoire was profiled, and TCRdb retains in-frame clones only, with some absent. The sample yields 150,000 to 200,000 clones, roughly four fifths seen once. The CDR3 totals 17 residues. J gave up 1 base and V 4 bases, and 10 bases lay outside the gene matches. Germline V gene lookup returns CDR1 SGHRS and CDR2 YFSETQ. This TCR was recovered from a woman younger than 30 in good health and CMV-seronegative. The chain combines TRBV5-1 with TRBJ2-2, with 7 bases identical to TRBD2. Specimen: PBMCs. In DNA form, the CDR3 reads TGCGCCAGCAGCCAAGGGAGGGAAGCATTGAACACCGGGGAGCTGTTTTTT. It is translated as CASSQGREALNTGELFF.